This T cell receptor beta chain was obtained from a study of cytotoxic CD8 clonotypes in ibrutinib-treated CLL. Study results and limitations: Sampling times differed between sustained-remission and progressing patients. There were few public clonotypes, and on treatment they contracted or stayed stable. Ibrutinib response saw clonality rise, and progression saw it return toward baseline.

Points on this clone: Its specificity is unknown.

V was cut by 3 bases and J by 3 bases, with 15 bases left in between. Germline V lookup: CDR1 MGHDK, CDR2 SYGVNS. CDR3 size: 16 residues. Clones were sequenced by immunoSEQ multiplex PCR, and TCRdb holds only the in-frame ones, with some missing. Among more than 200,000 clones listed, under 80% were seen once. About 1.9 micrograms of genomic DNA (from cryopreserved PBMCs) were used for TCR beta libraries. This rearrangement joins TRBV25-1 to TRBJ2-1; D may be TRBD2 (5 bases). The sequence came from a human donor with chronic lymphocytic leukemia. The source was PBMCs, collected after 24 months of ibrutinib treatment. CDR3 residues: CASSDPRGSIYNEQFF. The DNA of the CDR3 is TGTGCCAGCAGTGACCCCCGGGGTAGTATCTACAATGAGCAGTTCTTC.